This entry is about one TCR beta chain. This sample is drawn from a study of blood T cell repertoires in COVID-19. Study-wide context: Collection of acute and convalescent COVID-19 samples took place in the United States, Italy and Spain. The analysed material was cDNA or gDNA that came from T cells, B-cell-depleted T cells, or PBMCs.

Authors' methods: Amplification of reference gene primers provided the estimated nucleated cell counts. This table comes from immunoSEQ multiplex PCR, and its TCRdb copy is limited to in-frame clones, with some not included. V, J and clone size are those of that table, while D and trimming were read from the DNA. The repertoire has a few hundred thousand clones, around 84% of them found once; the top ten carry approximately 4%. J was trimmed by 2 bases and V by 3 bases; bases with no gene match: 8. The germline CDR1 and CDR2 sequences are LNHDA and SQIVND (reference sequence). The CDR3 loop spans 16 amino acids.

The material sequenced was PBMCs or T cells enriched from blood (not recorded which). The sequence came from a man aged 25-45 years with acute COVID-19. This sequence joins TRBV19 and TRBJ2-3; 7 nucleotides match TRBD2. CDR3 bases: TGTGCCAGTAGTATCCGGGAAGCGGGAAACACAGATACGCAGTATTTT. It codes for CASSIREAGNTDTQYF. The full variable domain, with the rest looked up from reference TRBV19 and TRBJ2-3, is DGGITQSPKYLFRKEGQNVTLSCEQNLNHDAMYWYRQDPGQGLRLIYYSQIVNDFQKGDIAEGYSVSREKKESFPLTVTSAQKNPTAFYLCASSIREAGNTDTQYFGPGTRLTVL.